This is a list of T cell receptor beta chains from one sample in a study of blood T cell repertoires in COVID-19. Repertoires were generated with immunoSEQ multiplex PCR, while TCRdb's copy carries only in-frame clones and drops some. The repertoire includes under 95,000 clones, over 80% of them detected once, and about 2.1% sits in the top ten. The sequencing sample was made of peripheral blood. All receptors derive from a woman in her 70s with acute or convalescent COVID-19. Both conserved end residues are part of each CDR3. Each record gives: D gene, V gene, J gene, clone size, CDR3 DNA, CDR3 protein. D genes are given only for firm matches. The size field is filled for only some rows; it gives once, few, many or a size class.

TRBD1	TRBV28	TRBJ2-7	.	TGTGCCAGCAGCTTCTCCGGGACAGGGGGCTACGAGCAGTACTTC	CASSFSGTGGYEQYF
TRBD1	TRBV10-3	TRBJ1-2	.	TGTGCCATCAGAGGAGACAGGGGTAACTATGGCTACACCTTC	CAIRGDRGNYGYTF
.	TRBV2	TRBJ2-3	.	TGTGCCAGCAGTGAAGGGTCAGATCAAGATACGCAGTATTTT	CASSEGSDQDTQYF
.	TRBV7-7	TRBJ2-5	.	TGTGCTAGCAGCCCCGCAGGGGGGTCCCAAGAGACCCAGTACTTC	CASSPAGGSQETQYF
.	TRBV28	TRBJ2-3	few	TGTGCCAGCAGTTTTGGGGGCGGGTTAGGAATAGGTACGCAGTATTTT	CASSFGGGLGIGTQYF
.	TRBV12-3/TRBV12-4	TRBJ1-1	.	TGTGCCAGCGCCGGGTGGAACACTGAAGCTTTCTTT	CASAGWNTEAFF
TRBD1	TRBV24-1	TRBJ1-5	once	TGTGCCACCGACAGGGTCAGGAGTCAGCCCCAGCATTTT	CATDRVRSQPQHF
TRBD1	TRBV10-3	TRBJ1-4	.	TGTGCCATCAGTCCGGGACAGGGGTTTCGTAATGAAAAACTGTTTTTT	CAISPGQGFRNEKLFF
.	TRBV19	TRBJ2-3	once	TGTGCCAGTAGTCCCTTGGTAGTTAGGAGTACGCAGTATTTT	CASSPLVVRSTQYF
TRBD1	TRBV2	TRBJ2-1	.	TGTGCCAGCAGTGAAGACAGGGGCGCCTACAATGAGCAGTTCTTC	CASSEDRGAYNEQFF
.	TRBV10-1	TRBJ1-1	.	TGCGCCAGCAGCTCAGGGGAGATGAACACTGAAGCTTTCTTT	CASSSGEMNTEAFF
TRBD1	TRBV2	TRBJ1-2	.	TGTGCCAGCAGCGAGACAGGGGGCGACGGCTACACCTTC	CASSETGGDGYTF
.	TRBV28	TRBJ1-1	.	TGTGCCAGCAGTTCATTCAGAGACGGGGACACTGAAGCTTTCTTT	CASSSFRDGDTEAFF
.	TRBV15	TRBJ1-1	.	TGTGCCACCGGGGCCCTGAACACTGAAGCTTTCTTT	CATGALNTEAFF
.	TRBV15	TRBJ2-2	.	TGTGCCACCAGCAGAGCAAGGGGAACCAACACCGGGGAGCTGTTTTTT	CATSRARGTNTGELFF
.	TRBV3-1/TRBV3-2	TRBJ1-6	.	TGTGCCAGCAGCCAGCGCCACTTAAATTCACCCCTCCACTTT	CASSQRHLNSPLHF
.	TRBV28	TRBJ2-7	.	TGTGCCAGCAGTCCCCCCAACCCGGGGGTAGTCTACGAGCAGTACTTC	CASSPPNPGVVYEQYF
TRBD2	TRBV2	TRBJ2-3	few	TGTGCCAGCAGGCGGGAGGGCGCTAGGACAGATACGCAGTATTTT	CASRREGARTDTQYF
TRBD1	TRBV18	TRBJ1-3	few	TGTGCCAGCTCACAAGGACAGGGTGCGTCTGGAAACACCATATATTTT	CASSQGQGASGNTIYF
.	TRBV28	TRBJ1-1	.	TGTGCCAGCAGTTTATACAGAGACACTGAAGCTTTCTTT	CASSLYRDTEAFF
TRBD1	TRBV13	TRBJ2-5	.	TGTGCCAGCAGCTTAGGACAGGGGAATTGGGAGACCCAGTACTTC	CASSLGQGNWETQYF
.	TRBV19	TRBJ1-5	.	TGTGCCAGTAGTATTATACGGGATTTTGGGTATAGCAATCAGCCCCAGCATTTT	CASSIIRDFGYSNQPQHF
TRBD2	TRBV5-1	TRBJ2-3	.	TGCGCCAGCAGCTTTGCCGGGGGGGAAGCAGATACGCAGTATTTT	CASSFAGGEADTQYF
.	TRBV7-3	TRBJ1-1	.	TGTGCCAGCAGCTTGGACAGAGACACTGAAGCTTTCTTT	CASSLDRDTEAFF
.	TRBV9	TRBJ2-7	.	TGTGCCAGCAGCCCCAACGTTGGGGGGTGGTACGAGCAGTACTTC	CASSPNVGGWYEQYF
.	TRBV6-5	TRBJ2-7	.	TGTGCCAGCATGAGGGAAAGGGAGTCCTACGAGCAGTACTTC	CASMRERESYEQYF
.	TRBV5-1	TRBJ1-2	.	TGCGCCAGCAGCTTGGGTGGAGGGATGAACTATGGCTACACCTTC	CASSLGGGMNYGYTF
TRBD1	TRBV3-1/TRBV3-2	TRBJ2-1	.	TGTGCCAGCAGCCGGGACAGGTACTCCTACAATGAGCAGTTCTTC	CASSRDRYSYNEQFF
TRBD1	TRBV10-2	TRBJ2-7	.	TGCGCCAGCAAAGGGACAGGGACCATCTACGAGCAGTACTTC	CASKGTGTIYEQYF
TRBD1	TRBV30	TRBJ1-1	.	TGTGCCTGGAGAAGGGGGCTGAACACTGAAGCTTTCTTT	CAWRRGLNTEAFF
.	TRBV4-1	TRBJ1-2	.	TGCGCCAGCAGCCTCCGGGGGGAGGATGGCTACACCTTC	CASSLRGEDGYTF
TRBD1	TRBV7-8	TRBJ2-7	.	TGTGCCAGCAGCTTAGCTATCGGGACAGGGGGCTCCTACGAGCAGTACTTC	CASSLAIGTGGSYEQYF
TRBD1	TRBV5-1	TRBJ2-4	.	TGCGCCAGCAGCTTGGGGGACAGGAGCGCCGCTTTTCAGTACTTC	CASSLGDRSAAFQYF
TRBD1	TRBV27	TRBJ1-2	.	TGTGCCAGCAGGGGCACCGGACAGGGCGGCGGCTACACCTTC	CASRGTGQGGGYTF
.	TRBV11-3	TRBJ1-2	.	TGTGCCAGCAGCTTAGTTCAGGGGAGAGGCTACACCTTC	CASSLVQGRGYTF
.	TRBV10-3	TRBJ2-3	.	TGTGCCATCAGTGGTCGGGACGGACTAGGGGGTACGCAGTATTTT	CAISGRDGLGGTQYF
.	TRBV29-1	TRBJ1-1	.	TGCAGCGTTGTGCGAGCCTCCTACACTGAAGCTTTCTTT	CSVVRASYTEAFF
.	TRBV9	TRBJ1-6	.	TGTGCCAGCAGCGTAGTAGACAGTCATTCCTATAATTCACCCCTCCACTTT	CASSVVDSHSYNSPLHF
.	TRBV29-1	TRBJ1-4	few	TGCAGCGTTGGGACACCACAGGAAAAACTGTTTTTT	CSVGTPQEKLFF
TRBD2	TRBV11-2	TRBJ2-3	.	TGTGCCAGCAGCTTCCCTAGCGGGGGGACTAGCACAGATACGCAGTATTTT	CASSFPSGGTSTDTQYF
TRBD1	TRBV2	TRBJ1-6	few	TGTGCCAGCAGTGAATTTGGGACAGGGAACAATTCACCCCTCCACTTT	CASSEFGTGNNSPLHF
.	TRBV18	TRBJ1-1	.	TGTGCCAGCTCACTGAACAGCCTCTCGAACACTGAAGCTTTCTTT	CASSLNSLSNTEAFF
.	TRBV19	TRBJ1-4	.	TGTGCCAGTAGTCCTACAGGGAGAGATAATGAAAAACTGTTTTTT	CASSPTGRDNEKLFF
.	TRBV27	TRBJ1-6	few	TGTGCCAGCTTTCCGGGGGACGAGTCACCCCTCCACTTT	CASFPGDESPLHF
TRBD2	TRBV19	TRBJ2-7	.	TGTGCCAGTAGTAATTTTAGCGGGGGGCCCCCCGTCTTC	CASSNFSGGPPVF
.	TRBV2	TRBJ1-1	.	TGTGCCAGCAGGGCTTGGCGGATGAACACTGAAGCTTTCTTT	CASRAWRMNTEAFF
.	TRBV7-9	TRBJ1-6	.	TGTGCCAGCAGCTTAGCCGGGGGGGCAGGGGCACCCCTCCACTTT	CASSLAGGAGAPLHF
TRBD1	TRBV6-5	TRBJ1-2	.	TGTGCCAGCTACCCCGGGACAGTCTATGGCTACACCTTC	CASYPGTVYGYTF
.	TRBV7-9	TRBJ1-1	.	TGTGCCAGCAGCTTGCTGGCAGGGATGAACACTGAAGCTTTCTTT	CASSLLAGMNTEAFF
.	TRBV6-2/TRBV6-3	TRBJ1-5	.	TGTGCCAGCAGTATCCTTTATCAGCCCCAGCATTTT	CASSILYQPQHF
TRBD1	TRBV7-8	TRBJ2-7	few	TGTGCCAGCAGCTTATATAGGGACAGAACCTACGAGCAGTACTTC	CASSLYRDRTYEQYF